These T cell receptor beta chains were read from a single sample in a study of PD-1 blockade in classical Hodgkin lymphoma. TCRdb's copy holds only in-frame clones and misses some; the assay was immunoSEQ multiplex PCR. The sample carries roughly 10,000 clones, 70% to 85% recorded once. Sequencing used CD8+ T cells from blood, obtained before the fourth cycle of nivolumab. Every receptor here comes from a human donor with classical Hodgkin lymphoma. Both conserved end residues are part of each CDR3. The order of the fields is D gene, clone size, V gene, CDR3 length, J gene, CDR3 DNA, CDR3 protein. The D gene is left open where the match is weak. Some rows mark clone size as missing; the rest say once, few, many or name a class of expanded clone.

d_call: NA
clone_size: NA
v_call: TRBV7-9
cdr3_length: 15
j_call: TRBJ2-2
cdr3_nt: TGTGCCAGCAGCTTTAGCCTAGCGTCCGAGGGGGAGCTGTTTTTT
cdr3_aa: CASSFSLASEGELFF

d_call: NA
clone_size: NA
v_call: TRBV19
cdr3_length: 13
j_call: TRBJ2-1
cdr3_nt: TGTGCCAGTGTTCAGGACACTCTCAATGAGCAGTTCTTC
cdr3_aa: CASVQDTLNEQFF

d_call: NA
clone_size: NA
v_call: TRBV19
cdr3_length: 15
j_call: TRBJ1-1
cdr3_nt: TGTGCCAGTAGTACCCCTTCCGGGGCCAACACTGAAGCTTTCTTT
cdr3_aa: CASSTPSGANTEAFF

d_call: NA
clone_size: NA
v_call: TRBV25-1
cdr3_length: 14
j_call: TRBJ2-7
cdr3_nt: TGTGCCAGCAGTGAGCGGGACTTAATACGCGAGCAGTACTTC
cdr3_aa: CASSERDLIREQYF

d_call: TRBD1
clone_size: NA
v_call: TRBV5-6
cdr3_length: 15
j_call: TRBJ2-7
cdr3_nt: TGTGCCAGCAGCTCAAAGGGGGCTCCTTTGGGGGAGCAGTACTTC
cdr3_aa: CASSSKGAPLGEQYF

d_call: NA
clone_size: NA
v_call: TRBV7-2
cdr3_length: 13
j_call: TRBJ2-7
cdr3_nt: TGTGCCAGCAGCTTATGGCCGGTTGACGAGCAGTACTTC
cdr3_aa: CASSLWPVDEQYF

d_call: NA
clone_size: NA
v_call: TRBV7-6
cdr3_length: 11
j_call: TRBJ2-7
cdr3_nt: TGTGCCAGCACGGGCTCCTACGAGCAGTACTTC
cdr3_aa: CASTGSYEQYF

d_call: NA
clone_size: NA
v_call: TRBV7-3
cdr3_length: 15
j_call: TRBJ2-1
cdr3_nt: TGTGCCAGCAGTCGGACCCAGAGCTCCTACAATGAGCAGTTCTTC
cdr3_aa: CASSRTQSSYNEQFF

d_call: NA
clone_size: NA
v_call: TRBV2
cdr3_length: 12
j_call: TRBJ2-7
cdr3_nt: TGTGCCAGCATGGGTCTTTTATACGAGCAGTACTTC
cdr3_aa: CASMGLLYEQYF

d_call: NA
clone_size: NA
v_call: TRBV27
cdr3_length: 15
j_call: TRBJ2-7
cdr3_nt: TGTGCCAGCAGTCCCCGGGTGGACGGGATTTACGAGCAGTACTTC
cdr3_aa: CASSPRVDGIYEQYF

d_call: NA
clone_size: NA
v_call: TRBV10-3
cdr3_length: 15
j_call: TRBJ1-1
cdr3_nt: TGTGCCATCAGAGGCCCCTCTGATCCCAACACTGAAGCTTTCTTT
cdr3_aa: CAIRGPSDPNTEAFF

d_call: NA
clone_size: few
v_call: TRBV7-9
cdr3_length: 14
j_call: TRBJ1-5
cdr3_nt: TGTGCCAGCAGCTTTGTAGGTCAAGATCAGCCCCAGCATTTT
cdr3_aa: CASSFVGQDQPQHF

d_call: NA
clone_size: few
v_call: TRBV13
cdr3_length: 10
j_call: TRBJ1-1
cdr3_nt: TGTGCCAGGGGGAGGACTGAAGCTTTCTTT
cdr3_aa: CARGRTEAFF

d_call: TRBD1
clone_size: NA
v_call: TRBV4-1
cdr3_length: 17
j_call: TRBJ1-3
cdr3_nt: TGCGCCAGCAGCCCTACCCCGCAGGGGGCGAGAGGAAACACCATATATTTT
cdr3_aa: CASSPTPQGARGNTIYF

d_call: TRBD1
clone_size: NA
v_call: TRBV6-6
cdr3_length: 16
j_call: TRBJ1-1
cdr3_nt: TGTGCCAGCAGTTACACAGGGGGCGCGGTGGACACTGAAGCTTTCTTT
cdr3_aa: CASSYTGGAVDTEAFF

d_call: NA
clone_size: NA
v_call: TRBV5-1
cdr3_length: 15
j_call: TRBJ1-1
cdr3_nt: TGCGCCAGCAGCTTTAGGGGGGGCGTAGGAACTGAAGCTTTCTTT
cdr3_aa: CASSFRGGVGTEAFF

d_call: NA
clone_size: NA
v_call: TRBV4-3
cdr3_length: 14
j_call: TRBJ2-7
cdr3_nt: TGCGCCAGCAGCCAAGAGTGGACCTACTACGAGCAGTACTTC
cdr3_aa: CASSQEWTYYEQYF

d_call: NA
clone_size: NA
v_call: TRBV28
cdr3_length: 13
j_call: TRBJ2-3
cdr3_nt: TGTGCCAGTTCGGACGGGAACACAGATACGCAGTATTTT
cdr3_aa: CASSDGNTDTQYF

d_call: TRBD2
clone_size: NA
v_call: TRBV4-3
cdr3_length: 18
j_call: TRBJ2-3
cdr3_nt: TGCGCCAGCAGCCAACGGGGGGGATGGCCTTCTAGCACAGATACGCAGTATTTT
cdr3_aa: CASSQRGGWPSSTDTQYF

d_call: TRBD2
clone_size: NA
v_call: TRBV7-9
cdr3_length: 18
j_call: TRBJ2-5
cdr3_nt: TGTGCCAGCAGCCGCGGGACTAGCGGGGGGGCAGAGGGAGAGACCCAGTACTTC
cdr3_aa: CASSRGTSGGAEGETQYF

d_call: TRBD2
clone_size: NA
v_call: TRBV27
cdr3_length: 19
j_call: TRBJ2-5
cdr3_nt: TGTGCCAGCAGTTTATATGGAGTAGCGGGAGGGGTAAGGCAAGAGACCCAGTACTTC
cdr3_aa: CASSLYGVAGGVRQETQYF

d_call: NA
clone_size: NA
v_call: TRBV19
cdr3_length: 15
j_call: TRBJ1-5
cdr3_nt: TGTGCCAGTAGTATAAGGGGACATCAAAATCAGCCCCAGCATTTT
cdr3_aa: CASSIRGHQNQPQHF

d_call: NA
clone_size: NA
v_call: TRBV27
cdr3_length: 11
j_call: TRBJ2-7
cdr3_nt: TGTGCCAGCAGTTACGGGTACGAGCAGTACTTC
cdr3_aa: CASSYGYEQYF

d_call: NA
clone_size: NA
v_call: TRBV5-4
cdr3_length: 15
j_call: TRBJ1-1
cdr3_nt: TGTGCCAGCAGCTTGGCCGAGAAAACGGACCCTGAAGCTTTCTTT
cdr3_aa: CASSLAEKTDPEAFF

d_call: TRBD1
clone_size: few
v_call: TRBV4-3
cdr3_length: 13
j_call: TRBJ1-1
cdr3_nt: TGCGCCAGCAGCCCGGAGGGGGCCACTGAAGCTTTCTTT
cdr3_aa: CASSPEGATEAFF

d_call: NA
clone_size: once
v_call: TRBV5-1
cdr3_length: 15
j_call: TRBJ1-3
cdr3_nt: TGCGCCAGCAGCTACTTCGGGGACTCTGGAAACACCATATATTTT
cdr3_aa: CASSYFGDSGNTIYF